Shown below are 4 T cell receptor beta chains from a single sample sequenced in a study of T-cell reconstitution after alpha-beta-depleted transplantation in children. For TCRbeta, the library was prepared with unique molecular identifiers. TCRdb independently ran MiXCR on the PCR reads; one entry per CDR3 protein. The table includes 440,000 or so distinct CDR3 sequences, approximately 11% detected once. Sequenced material: PBMCs from the stem cell graft donor, taken from the stem cell graft. All receptors derive from a human donor who donated a stem cell graft to a child with acute myeloid leukemia.

The J gene is TRBJ2-1, the V gene TRBV11-2, with 9 bases lining up with TRBD2. Trimming took 5 bases from V and 3 from J; bases not matched to a gene: 2. The length of the CDR3 is 14 residues. Germline V gives CDR1 SGHAT, CDR2 FQNNGV. The CDR3 spells CASSGTSRYNEQFF. CDR3 nucleotide sequence: TGTGCCAGCAGCGGGACTAGCCGCTACAATGAGCAGTTCTTC.

As for this clonotype: An end of the junction does not agree with germline; a read error may underlie this. This chain links TRBV6-5 with TRBJ1-3; 10 positions match TRBD1. CDR3 length: 18 amino acids. From germline, CDR1 is MNHEY and CDR2 SVGAGI. The CDR3 nucleotides read TGTGCCAGCAGTTACTTGAGACAGGGGGCCTACTCTGGAAACACCACATATTTT. This codes for CASSYLRQGAYSGNTTYF.

This clonotype was recorded at least ten times. This chain joins TRBV7-8 and TRBJ1-5; 8 positions match TRBD1. The CDR3 is 15 residues long. V lost 4 bases and J lost 5; bases outside the gene matches: 7. Germline V lookup: CDR1 SGHVS, CDR2 FQNEAQ. The CDR3 loop reads CASSYRTGNYQPQHF. The DNA for the CDR3 is TGTGCCAGCAGCTATCGGACAGGGAATTATCAGCCCCAGCATTTT.

This clonotype showed up just a few times. The chain is built from TRBV20-1 and TRBJ2-3, with 10 bases identical to TRBD1. This CDR3 comprises 17 residues. The V gene's germline CDR1 is DFQATT and CDR2 SNEGSKA (reference sequence). The junction had 13 bases not matched to a gene; V was cut back by 6 bases and J by 1 base. CDR3 residues: CSATDITGTGGTDTQYF. The DNA for the CDR3 is TGCAGTGCCACTGATATTACCGGGACAGGGGGCACAGATACGCAGTATTTT.